These 30 T cell receptor beta chains originate from one sample sequenced in a study of radiotherapy plus CTLA-4 blockade in lung cancer. The protocol was immunoSEQ multiplex PCR, while the TCRdb copy is restricted to in-frame clones and leaves out a portion. This table holds some 78,000 clones, around 88% found once. The sample in question was peripheral blood, obtained from a patient treated with radiotherapy plus ipilimumab. These receptors were taken from a human donor with non-small cell lung cancer who had a partial response to radiotherapy plus ipilimumab.

In DNA form, the CDR3 reads TGTGCCATCAGTGAGTTAGAGGGGACAGGGGTTCGACTAGCGGACTACGAGCAGTACTTC. Translating it yields CAISELEGTGVRLADYEQYF. V is TRBV10-3 and J is TRBJ2-7; D is possibly TRBD1 (10 bases). The CDR3 spans 20 residues. From germline, CDR1 is ENHRY and CDR2 SYGVKD. The ends were cut back, 1 base at V and 3 bases at J, with 28 bases in the middle.

The CDR3 sequence is CASSASSLRAYF. DNA of the CDR3: TGTGCCAGCAGTGCCTCGTCACTGAGGGCCTACTTC. This chain joins TRBV28 and TRBJ2-7, with D perhaps matching TRBD2 (5 bases). The CDR3 length is 12 residues. Germline loops: CDR1 MDHEN, CDR2 SYDVKM. The ends were cut back, 5 bases at V and 13 bases at J, with 18 bases in the middle. The full variable domain, with the rest looked up from reference TRBV28 and TRBJ2-7, is DVKVTQSSRYLVKRTGEKVFLECVQDMDHENMFWYRQDPGLGLRLIYFSYDVKMKEKGDIPEGYSVSREKKERFSLILESASTNQTSMYLCASSASSLRAYFGPGTRLTVT.

The chain uses TRBV4-1 and TRBJ2-7, with D hard to call. Germline V gene data show CDR1 as MGHRA and CDR2 as YSYEKL. The CDR3 consists of 16 residues. Trimming pared 0 bases from V and 2 bases from J, leaving 14 bases between. The CDR3 reads CASSQDLTTTTYEQYF. CDR3 sequence (DNA): TGCGCCAGCAGCCAAGATCTTACTACAACCACCTACGAGCAGTACTTC.

V gene TRBV19 combines with J gene TRBJ1-5; TRBD1 agrees at 7 bases. CDR3 size: 14 residues. Germline V CDR1 and CDR2: LNHDA, SQIVND (reference sequence). With 6 bases clipped from V and 0 bases from J, the junction kept 2 bases outside the gene matches. CDR3 in amino acids: CASSGTASNQPQHF. DNA for the CDR3: TGTGCCAGTAGCGGGACAGCTAGCAATCAGCCCCAGCATTTT.

The V and J genes are TRBV15 and TRBJ2-5, with unresolved D. The last part of the DNA fits TRBJ2-7 better; the J call may be wrong. The CDR3 sequence is 16 residues long. The germline gives CDR1 LNHNV, CDR2 YYDKDF (reference sequence). CDR3 in DNA: TGTGCCACCAGCAGAGATCTACCCGCCCTAGGCTACGAGCAGTACTTC. Protein product: CATSRDLPALGYEQYF.

CDR3 nucleotide sequence: TGTGCCACCAGCAGAGAACAGAGCAATCAGCCCCAGCATTTT. It is translated as CATSREQSNQPQHF. The chain links TRBV15 to TRBJ1-5; no definite D call. This CDR3 has 14 residues. Germline CDR1 reads LNHNV; CDR2 reads YYDKDF (reference sequence). Trimming took 0 bases from V and 1 from J, leaving 4 bases between them.

This clone has only one observation. The chain recombines TRBV6-1 with TRBJ1-1; D gene uncertain. Germline lookup yields CDR1 MNHNS and CDR2 SASEGT. Trimming cost V 2 bases and J 8 bases, with 21 bases left between them. The CDR3 consists of 16 residues. The CDR3 loop reads CASSERAGMAFQEAFF. As DNA, the CDR3 is TGTGCCAGCAGTGAACGGGCGGGAATGGCCTTTCAGGAAGCTTTCTTT.

The chain couples TRBV7-3 to TRBJ2-3, with D perhaps matching TRBD1 (6 bases). Trimming took 5 bases from V and 2 from J, leaving 14 bases between them. CDR3 length equals 15 residues. CDR1 and CDR2 from the germline V gene are SGHTA and FQGTGA. Written as DNA, the CDR3 is TGTGCCAGCAGCCCCGGACAGCTATCCACAGATACGCAGTATTTT. Encoded protein: CASSPGQLSTDTQYF.

The chain's CDR3 is CASSVTGTSGNTIYF. CDR3 DNA sequence: TGTGCCAGCAGCGTAACAGGGACGTCTGGAAACACCATATATTTT. J is TRBJ1-3 and V is TRBV9; D might be TRBD1 (6 bases). Germline V gene lookup returns CDR1 SGDLS and CDR2 YYNGEE. This CDR3 contains 15 residues. Trimming cost V 1 base and J 1 base, with 9 bases left between them.

The table lists this clone with a count of one. CDR3 in amino acids: CAWKKLAGVIDEQFF. CDR3 coding DNA: TGTGCCTGGAAAAAACTAGCGGGAGTAATAGATGAGCAGTTCTTC. This chain uses TRBV30 with TRBJ2-1; 11 bases line up with TRBD2. V was pared by 4 bases and J by 8 bases, with 10 bases of the junction left unmatched. Germline values: CDR1 GTSNPN, CDR2 SVGIG (reference sequence). The CDR3 consists of 15 residues.

The chain uses TRBV30 and TRBJ2-5, with 11 bases identical to TRBD2. V gave up 1 base and J gave up 4 bases; unmatched junction bases: 2. CDR1 is GTSNPN and CDR2 is SVGIG in the germline V gene (reference sequence). The CDR3 runs 14 residues. The CDR3: CAWSGLAGGETQYF. The CDR3, as DNA: TGTGCCTGGAGTGGGCTAGCGGGAGGAGAGACCCAGTACTTC.

V and J are TRBV27 and TRBJ2-7; TRBD2 matches at 14 bases. V dropped 2 bases and J dropped 9; count of bases not matched to a gene: 15. Per the germline V gene, CDR1 is MNHEY and CDR2 is SMNVEV (reference sequence). This CDR3 contains 18 residues. CDR3 amino acids: CASSLVGLAGETRIGQYF. CDR3 DNA sequence: TGTGCCAGCAGTTTAGTGGGACTAGCGGGAGAGACTAGAATCGGGCAGTACTTC.

This clone was seen a few times. This chain joins TRBV19 and TRBJ2-1; 9 nucleotides agree with TRBD2. The V segment lost 3 bases and the J segment 4 bases; nucleotides outside the gene matches: 4. The length of the CDR3 is 15 residues. CDR1 and CDR2 from the germline V gene are LNHDA and SQIVND (reference sequence). The CDR3 DNA follows: TGTGCCAGTAGTATCGGGCTAGCGGGGTACAATGAGCAGTTCTTC. Protein sequence: CASSIGLAGYNEQFF.

This chain links TRBV19 with TRBJ2-7, with D possibly being TRBD1 (6 bases). V was trimmed by 4 bases and J by 1 base, leaving 14 bases between them. Germline V gene sequence: CDR1 LNHDA, CDR2 SQIVND (reference sequence). The CDR3 is 15 residues long. In nucleotides, the CDR3 is TGTGCCAGTAGTAAACAGGGTAAGGTTTCCTACGAGCAGTACTTC. Translated: CASSKQGKVSYEQYF.

The J gene is TRBJ1-5, the V gene TRBV7-8, with 10 nucleotides matching TRBD1. With V trimmed by 5 bases and J by 1 base, 11 bases remained unmatched. CDR1 and CDR2 (germline): SGHVS, FQNEAQ. The CDR3 runs 18 residues. CDR3 coding DNA: TGTGCCAGCAGCAAAGGACAGGGGGGGGTTTCAAGCAATCAGCCCCAGCATTTT. This gives the protein CASSKGQGGVSSNQPQHF.

The rearrangement joins TRBV5-1 to TRBJ1-5; D is possibly TRBD1 (6 bases). Trimming took off 0 bases at V and 0 bases at J, with 7 bases between the two ends. Germline lookup yields CDR1 SGHRS and CDR2 YFSETQ. The CDR3 spans 15 residues. The CDR3 nucleotides read TGCGCCAGCAGCTTGGAAGGGGGTAGCAATCAGCCCCAGCATTTT. It codes for CASSLEGGSNQPQHF.

The rearrangement links TRBV7-9 to TRBJ2-1; D perhaps matches TRBD2 (5 bases). CDR1 and CDR2 (germline): SEHNR, FQNEAQ (reference sequence). Trimming took off 2 bases at V and 10 bases at J, with 18 bases between the two ends. CDR3 length equals 15 residues. The CDR3 region has the DNA TGTGCCAGCAGCTTAATCACCTTCAGCGGCGACGAGCAGTTCTTC. It codes for CASSLITFSGDEQFF.

The chain links TRBV5-1 to TRBJ2-3; 8 bases are a match to TRBD1. V shed 5 bases, J shed 5 bases, and the junction held 13 bases outside the gene matches. The CDR3 is 16 residues long. Per the germline V gene, CDR1 is SGHRS and CDR2 is YFSETQ. CDR3 loop: CASSVGGQGGGDTQYF. The CDR3 DNA is TGCGCCAGCAGTGTAGGCGGACAGGGCGGTGGAGATACGCAGTATTTT.

This clone is a singleton in its sample. The chain recombines TRBV6-1 with TRBJ2-7; 7 bases fit TRBD2. The V segment lost 6 bases and the J segment 5 bases; nucleotides outside the gene matches: 7. Germline values: CDR1 MNHNS, CDR2 SASEGT. This CDR3 is built from 13 residues. The CDR3 region is CASSLGGGDEQYF. The CDR3 DNA reads as TGTGCCAGCAGCCTGGGGGGAGGGGACGAGCAGTACTTC.

The V and J genes are TRBV7-9 and TRBJ2-5; weak D call: TRBD1 (5 bases). Gene TRBJ2-7 matches the end of the DNA better, so the J call may be wrong. The CDR3 totals 13 residues. The germline V gene encodes CDR1 SEHNR and CDR2 FQNEAQ (reference sequence). In DNA, the CDR3 is TGTGCCAGCAGCTTAGGGACAACCCACGAGCAGTACTTC. It codes for CASSLGTTHEQYF.

The chain has TRBV25-1 and TRBJ1-2; the match to TRBD1 covers 7 bases. Germline CDR1 is MGHDK and CDR2 is SYGVNS. Trimming took 7 bases from V and 8 from J; bases not matched to a gene: 7. The length of the CDR3 is 12 residues. CDR3: CASKGQVRGYTF. As DNA, the CDR3 is TGTGCCAGCAAAGGACAGGTTAGGGGCTACACCTTC.

The CDR3 loop is CARETQGSGANVLTF. The CDR3 DNA reads TGTGCCAGGGAGACACAGGGGAGCGGGGCCAACGTCCTGACTTTC. The chain links TRBV2 to TRBJ2-6; 7 nucleotides line up with TRBD1. The J segment lost 4 bases and the V segment lost 9 bases, leaving 9 bases of the junction unmatched. In germline, CDR1 is SNHLY, CDR2 FYNNEI. The CDR3 is made up of 15 amino acids.

The chain combines TRBV7-9 with TRBJ2-7; the match to TRBD1 covers 9 bases. Germline values: CDR1 SEHNR, CDR2 FQNEAQ (reference sequence). Trimming removed 5 bases from V and 2 bases from J; junction bases left unmatched: 10. The CDR3 extends over 16 amino acids. The CDR3 sequence is CASSHRDRAAAYEQYF. The DNA of the CDR3 is TGTGCCAGCAGCCACAGGGACAGGGCTGCGGCCTACGAGCAGTACTTC.

The V and J genes are TRBV18 and TRBJ2-1; D remains unclear. This CDR3 has 13 residues. Trimming took off 3 bases at V and 10 bases at J, with 13 bases between the two ends. Germline CDR1 KGHSH, CDR2 LQKENI. The CDR3 reads CASSPSSRSEQFF. DNA for the CDR3: TGTGCCAGCTCACCCTCCTCGCGGTCAGAGCAGTTCTTC.

The genes are TRBV28 and TRBJ1-6; maybe TRBD1 (6 bases). Germline loops: CDR1 MDHEN, CDR2 SYDVKM. With 4 bases removed from V and 4 bases from J, the gap between germline ends came to 17 bases. CDR3 length: 17 residues. In nucleotides, the CDR3 is TGTGCCAGCAGTTCGAGGCGACAGGCGGTATATAATTCACCCCTCCACTTT. Its translation is CASSSRRQAVYNSPLHF. Full variable domain (rest looked up from reference TRBV28 and TRBJ1-6): DVKVTQSSRYLVKRTGEKVFLECVQDMDHENMFWYRQDPGLGLRLIYFSYDVKMKEKGDIPEGYSVSREKKERFSLILESASTNQTSMYLCASSSRRQAVYNSPLHFGNGTRLTVT.

Here the CDR3 reads CASSSLAGAYNEQFF. The DNA for the CDR3 is TGTGCCAGCAGCTCACTAGCGGGAGCTTACAATGAGCAGTTCTTC. The V gene is TRBV5-5, the J gene TRBJ2-1; 11 nucleotides agree with TRBD2. The germline V gene has CDR1 SGHKS and CDR2 YYEKEE (reference sequence). The length of the CDR3 is 15 residues. The J segment lost 4 bases and the V segment lost 3 bases, leaving 3 bases of the junction unmatched. Based on the CDR3 plus reference TRBV5-5 and TRBJ2-1, the full variable domain is DAGVTQSPTHLIKTRGQQVTLRCSPISGHKSVSWYQQVLGQGPQFIFQYYEKEERGRGNFPDRFSARQFPNYSSELNVNALLLGDSALYLCASSSLAGAYNEQFFGPGTRLTVL.

The genes are TRBV29-1 and TRBJ2-1; 11 bases line up with TRBD2. The CDR3 length is 18 residues. Germline CDR1 reads SQVTM; CDR2 reads ANQGSEA. With V trimmed by 6 bases and J by 4 bases, 17 bases remained unmatched. The CDR3 loop is CSVEGAYGSGRAYNEQFF. CDR3 coding DNA: TGCAGCGTGGAGGGGGCTTACGGTAGCGGGAGGGCTTACAATGAGCAGTTCTTC.

The genes are TRBV7-6 and TRBJ2-1, with 8 bases fitting TRBD2. CDR1 and CDR2 (germline): SGHVS, FNYEAQ. This CDR3 contains 15 residues. V dropped 5 bases and J dropped 4; count of bases not matched to a gene: 7. CDR3 in amino acids: CASSPGLGTYNEQFF. CDR3 DNA sequence: TGTGCCAGCAGCCCGGGACTAGGAACTTACAATGAGCAGTTCTTC.

The rearrangement links TRBV7-9 to TRBJ1-2; 7 bases line up with TRBD1. The CDR3 has 13 amino acids. The V and J ends lost 5 bases and 7 bases, in that order; junction bases with no gene match: 7. Germline loops: CDR1 SEHNR, CDR2 FQNEAQ (reference sequence). The CDR3 nucleotides are TGTGCCAGCAGCCCCGCACAGGGGATTGGCTACACCTTC. The encoded protein is CASSPAQGIGYTF.

This chain connects TRBV9 to TRBJ2-7; no reliable D call. Germline-derived CDR1 and CDR2 are SGDLS and YYNGEE. This CDR3 is 15 amino acids long. The V and J ends lost 0 bases and 2 bases respectively, with 12 bases between them. The CDR3 region has the DNA TGTGCCAGCAGCGTAGGCCCGGGTAACACCTACGAGCAGTACTTC. It translates to CASSVGPGNTYEQYF.